The source of this T cell receptor (beta chain) is a study of regulatory T cells in long-lasting Graves disease. This clonotype was recorded many times. Its antigen is not identified. With iRepertoire HTBI primers and Arm-PCR of CDR3 regions, TCR beta libraries were built. TCRdb passed the multiplex PCR reads through MiXCR, listing each CDR3 protein once. The table shows about 660,000 distinct CDR3 sequences, with about 32% occurring only once. CDR1 and CDR2 (germline): SNHLY, FYNNEI. V was pared by 4 bases and J by 6 bases, with 16 bases between. The CDR3 sequence is 15 residues long. Whole-study findings and limits: Persistent disease was associated with favored TRBV28 usage and with favored use of TRBJ1-2 and TRBJ2-5. Less diverse TCR repertoires were seen in persistent Graves' patients than in newly diagnosed ones. New patients shared fewer public clonotypes (around 970) than persistent patients did (roughly 2,600).

As to time point: persistent/refractory GD, antithyroid drugs over 5 years with positive TRAb. RNA extracted from PBMCs served as the sequencing template. The genes are TRBV2 and TRBJ1-5, with D maybe TRBD1 (5 bases). Specimen: peripheral blood mononuclear cells (PBMCs), collected when the disease was refractory, from a patient treated with antithyroid drugs. The sequence was obtained from a female donor with Graves disease. CDR3: CASSGGWGGIQPQHF. CDR3 DNA sequence: TGTGCCAGCAGTGGGGGTTGGGGGGGGATTCAGCCCCAGCATTTT.